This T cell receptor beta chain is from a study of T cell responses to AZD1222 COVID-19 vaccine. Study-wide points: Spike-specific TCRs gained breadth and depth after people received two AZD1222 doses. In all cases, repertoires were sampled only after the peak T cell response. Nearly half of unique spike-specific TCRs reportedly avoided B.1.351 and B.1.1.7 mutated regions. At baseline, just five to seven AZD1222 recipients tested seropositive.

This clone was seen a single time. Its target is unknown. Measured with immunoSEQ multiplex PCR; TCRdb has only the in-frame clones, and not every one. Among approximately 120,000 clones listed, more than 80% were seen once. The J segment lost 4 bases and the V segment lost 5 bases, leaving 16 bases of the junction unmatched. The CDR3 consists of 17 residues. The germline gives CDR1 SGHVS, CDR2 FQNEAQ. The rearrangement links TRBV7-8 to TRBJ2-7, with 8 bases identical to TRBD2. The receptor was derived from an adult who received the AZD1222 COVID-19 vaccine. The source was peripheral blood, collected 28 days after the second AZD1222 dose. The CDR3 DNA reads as TGTGCCAGCAGCAGATCACCGGGTGAGCGGGGGTGGTACGAGCAGTACTTC. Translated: CASSRSPGERGWYEQYF.